This is a list of T cell receptor beta chains from one sample in a study of shared clonotypes between healthy human individuals. The repertoire was sequenced with immunoSEQ multiplex PCR; TCRdb's copy has only in-frame clones and lacks some. The table has roughly 1 million clones, 75% to 80% seen once. The sample taken for sequencing was memory CD4+ T cells from PBMCs. The receptors come from a man younger than 30 in good health. Some clones in this sample may be carry-over from other donors' samples. Both conserved end residues are part of each CDR3. The D gene is left open where the match is weak. Size tells how often a clone was seen (once, few, many) or the class of an expanded clone, and some rows leave it out.

TRBV5-1,TRBJ2-5,.,TRBD2,TGCGCCAGCAGCTTGGGACTAGCGGGATCGAAAGAGACCCAGTACTTC,CASSLGLAGSKETQYF
TRBV7-6,TRBJ2-1,.,TRBD2,TGTGCCAGCAGCTCCGTCCCTCCTAGCGGGAGCTTCAGTGAGCAGTTCTTC,CASSSVPPSGSFSEQFF
TRBV4-3,TRBJ2-1,.,.,TGCGCCAGCAGCCCCCGAGGCGTGGAGGGGTATAATGAGCAGTTCTTC,CASSPRGVEGYNEQFF
TRBV11-3,TRBJ2-3,.,TRBD2,TGTGCCAGCAGTTTAGATGGGACTAGCGGGACTCCTAGCACAGATACGCAGTATTTT,CASSLDGTSGTPSTDTQYF
TRBV11-2,TRBJ1-2,.,.,TGTGCCAGCAGCTTAGACAGGGCGATGGGTGGCTACACCTTC,CASSLDRAMGGYTF
TRBV5-1,TRBJ2-5,.,.,TGCGCCAGCAGCTTTGGAGACGAGACCCAGTACTTC,CASSFGDETQYF
TRBV6-5,TRBJ1-1,.,.,TGTGCCAGCTCACCTGGGAGTCTGAACACTGAAGCTTTCTTT,CASSPGSLNTEAFF
TRBV28,TRBJ1-1,.,.,TGTGCCAGCAGTTCAACAGGCGGTAACACTGAAGCTTTCTTT,CASSSTGGNTEAFF
TRBV9,TRBJ1-1,.,.,TGTGCCAGCAGCGCCTTGAAGCCCATGAACACTGAAGCTTTCTTT,CASSALKPMNTEAFF
TRBV28,TRBJ1-1,.,.,TGTGCCAGCAGTTCTCCTCGACACCTCCTGAACACTGAAGCTTTCTTT,CASSSPRHLLNTEAFF
TRBV29-1,TRBJ1-5,.,.,TGCAGCGTTGGTGATGGTAATCAGCCCCAGCATTTT,CSVGDGNQPQHF
TRBV28,TRBJ2-1,few,TRBD1,TGTGCCAGCAGTTTACAAGACAGGGCCTACAATGAGCAGTTCTTC,CASSLQDRAYNEQFF
TRBV7-2,TRBJ2-7,.,TRBD2,TGTGCCAGCAGCTTGGGACTAGCAAGTAACGAGCAGTACTTC,CASSLGLASNEQYF
TRBV7-2,TRBJ1-2,.,.,TGTGCCAGCAGCTTCGACTCAGGGGTTGTATATGGCTACACCTTC,CASSFDSGVVYGYTF
TRBV4-3,TRBJ1-1,.,.,TGCGCCAGCAGCCAAGATCTTAAGGTGAACACTGAAGCTTTCTTT,CASSQDLKVNTEAFF
TRBV19,TRBJ1-5,.,.,TGTGCCAGTAGTATCACCCGAGGAGCAAGGGGCAATCAGCCCCAGCATTTT,CASSITRGARGNQPQHF
TRBV19,TRBJ1-2,.,TRBD1,TGTGCCAGTAGTACCGAACCGGGACAGACTAACTATGGCTACACCTTC,CASSTEPGQTNYGYTF
TRBV2,TRBJ1-5,many,.,TGTGCCAGCACCCGGGGGCCACGTCAGCCCCAGCATTTT,CASTRGPRQPQHF
TRBV7-2,TRBJ1-1,.,.,TGTGCCAGCAGCTTAGTGACAAGCGCGAACACTGAAGCTTTCTTT,CASSLVTSANTEAFF
TRBV4-2,TRBJ2-3,.,TRBD2,TGTGCCAGCAGCCACCCGGGAGGGCCGTCAGATACGCAGTATTTT,CASSHPGGPSDTQYF
TRBV9,TRBJ1-2,.,.,TGTGCCAGCAGCGTAACGGGGACCGGTGGCTACACCTTC,CASSVTGTGGYTF
TRBV9,TRBJ2-1,once,TRBD2,TGTGCCAGCAGCGTTAGCGGGGACCTGAGCTCCTACAATGAGCAGTTCTTC,CASSVSGDLSSYNEQFF
TRBV28,TRBJ1-2,.,.,TGTGCCAGCTCCAGCGTCTTCCCCAGAGGACGGGACAACGGCGGCTACACCTTC,CASSSVFPRGRDNGGYTF
TRBV5-1,TRBJ1-1,.,TRBD1,TGCGCCAGCAGGCCCGGGAGGGACAGCTTCTCGAACACTGAAGCTTTCTTT,CASRPGRDSFSNTEAFF
TRBV18,TRBJ2-7,once,.,TGTGCCAGCTCACCCGGGCCTAAGGCACACGAGCAGTACTTC,CASSPGPKAHEQYF
TRBV5-6,TRBJ2-7,.,.,TGTGCCAGCAGCTTCGACACAGGGGGGGCCTACGAGCAGTACTTC,CASSFDTGGAYEQYF
TRBV7-6,TRBJ2-7,.,.,TGTGCCAGCAGCCCCGTGGTCGGAGAGCAGTACTTC,CASSPVVGEQYF
TRBV7-2,TRBJ2-1,.,.,TGTGCCAGCAGCTTAGCATCAGGCGTTTGGAATGAGCAGTTCTTC,CASSLASGVWNEQFF
TRBV30,TRBJ2-4,once,TRBD2,TGTGCCTGGAACGGATTTAGCGGGAGGGCCCAAAACATTCAGTACTTC,CAWNGFSGRAQNIQYF
TRBV15,TRBJ2-4,.,TRBD2,TGTGCCACCAGCAGAGATCCGGGACTAGCGGGAGTAGCCAAAAACATTCAGTACTTC,CATSRDPGLAGVAKNIQYF
TRBV19,TRBJ1-1,.,.,TGTGCCAGTAGTACGATCTCGGCCGGCTCCACTGAAGCTTTCTTT,CASSTISAGSTEAFF